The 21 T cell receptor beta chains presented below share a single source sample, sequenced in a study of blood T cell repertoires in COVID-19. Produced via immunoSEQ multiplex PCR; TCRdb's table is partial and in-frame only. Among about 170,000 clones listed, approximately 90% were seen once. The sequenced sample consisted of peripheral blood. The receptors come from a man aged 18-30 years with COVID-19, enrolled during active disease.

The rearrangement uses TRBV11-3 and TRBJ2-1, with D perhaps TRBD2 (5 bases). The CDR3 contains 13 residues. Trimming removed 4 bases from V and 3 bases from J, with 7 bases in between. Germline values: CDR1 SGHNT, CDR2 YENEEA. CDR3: CASSSDFYNEQFF. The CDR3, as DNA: TGTGCCAGCAGCTCGGACTTCTACAATGAGCAGTTCTTC.

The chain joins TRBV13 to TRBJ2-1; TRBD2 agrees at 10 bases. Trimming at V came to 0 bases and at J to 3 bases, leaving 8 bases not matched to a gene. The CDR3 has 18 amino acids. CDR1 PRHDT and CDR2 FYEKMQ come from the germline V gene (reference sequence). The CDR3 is CASSLGIGLAEYYNEQFF. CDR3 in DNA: TGTGCCAGCAGCTTAGGGATTGGACTAGCGGAGTACTACAATGAGCAGTTCTTC. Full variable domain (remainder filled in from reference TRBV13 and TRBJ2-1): AAGVIQSPRHLIKEKRETATLKCYPIPRHDTVYWYQQGPGQDPQFLISFYEKMQSDKGSIPDRFSAQQFSDYHSELNMSSLELGDSALYFCASSLGIGLAEYYNEQFFGPGTRLTVL.

The CDR3 nucleotides are TGTGCCATCACCCACAGGGATCATGGGGGTGAGCAGTTCTTC. Translated: CAITHRDHGGEQFF. The chain is built from TRBV10-3 and TRBJ2-1; a weak D match, TRBD1 (6 bases). V was cut by 7 bases and J by 9 bases, with 19 bases left in between. Germline V gene data show CDR1 as ENHRY and CDR2 as SYGVKD. The CDR3 consists of 14 residues.

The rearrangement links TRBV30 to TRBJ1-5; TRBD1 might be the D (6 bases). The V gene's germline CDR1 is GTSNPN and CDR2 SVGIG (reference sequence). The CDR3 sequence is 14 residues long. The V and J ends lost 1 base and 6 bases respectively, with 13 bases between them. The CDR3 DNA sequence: TGTGCCTGGAGTGGTTCTAGGGGGGGTCAGCCCCAGCATTTT. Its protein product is CAWSGSRGGQPQHF.

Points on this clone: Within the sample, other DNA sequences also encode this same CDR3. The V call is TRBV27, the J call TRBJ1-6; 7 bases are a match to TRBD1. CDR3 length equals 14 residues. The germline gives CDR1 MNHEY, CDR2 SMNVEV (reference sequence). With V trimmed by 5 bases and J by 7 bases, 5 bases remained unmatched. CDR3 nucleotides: TGTGCCAGCAGTCCCGGGACAGCCAATTCACCCCTCCACTTT. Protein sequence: CASSPGTANSPLHF.

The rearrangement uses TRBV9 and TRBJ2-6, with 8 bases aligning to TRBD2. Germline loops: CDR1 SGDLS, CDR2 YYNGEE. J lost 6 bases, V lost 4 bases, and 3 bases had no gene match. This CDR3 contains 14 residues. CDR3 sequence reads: CASSPGGLANVLTF. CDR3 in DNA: TGTGCCAGCAGCCCGGGGGGGTTGGCCAACGTCCTGACTTTC.

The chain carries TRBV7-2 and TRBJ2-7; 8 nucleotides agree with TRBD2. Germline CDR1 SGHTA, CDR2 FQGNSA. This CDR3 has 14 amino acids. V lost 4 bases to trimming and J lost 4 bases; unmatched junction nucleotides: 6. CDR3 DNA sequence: TGTGCCAGCAGCTGGAGCGGGAGACTGTACGAGCAGTACTTC. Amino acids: CASSWSGRLYEQYF.

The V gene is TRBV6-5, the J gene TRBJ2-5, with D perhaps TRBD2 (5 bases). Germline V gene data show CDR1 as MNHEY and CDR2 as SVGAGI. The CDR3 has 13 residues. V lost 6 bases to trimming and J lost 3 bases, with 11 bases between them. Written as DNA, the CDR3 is TGTGCCAGCAGGGGCGGGCAGGAAGAGACCCAGTACTTC. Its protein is CASRGGQEETQYF.

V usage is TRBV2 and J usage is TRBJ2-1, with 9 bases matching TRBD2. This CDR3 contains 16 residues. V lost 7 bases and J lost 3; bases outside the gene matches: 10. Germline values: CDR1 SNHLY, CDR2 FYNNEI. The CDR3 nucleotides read TGTGCCAGCACCCTTCGGGCTAGCGGGAACTACAATGAGCAGTTCTTC. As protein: CASTLRASGNYNEQFF.

The CDR3 protein is CASSLSGGGANVLTF. The CDR3 DNA sequence: TGTGCCAGCAGCTTATCAGGGGGTGGGGCCAACGTCCTGACTTTC. J is TRBJ2-6 and V is TRBV5-6; 7 bases are a match to TRBD1. With 2 bases clipped from V and 3 bases from J, the junction kept 2 bases outside the gene matches. Germline V gives CDR1 SGHDT, CDR2 YYEEEE. This CDR3 has 15 amino acids.

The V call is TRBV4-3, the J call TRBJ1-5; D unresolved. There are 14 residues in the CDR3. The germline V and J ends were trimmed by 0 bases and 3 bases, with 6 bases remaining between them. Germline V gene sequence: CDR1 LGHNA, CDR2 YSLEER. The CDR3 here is CASSQDRFNQPQHF. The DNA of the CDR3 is TGCGCCAGCAGCCAAGACAGATTCAATCAGCCCCAGCATTTT.

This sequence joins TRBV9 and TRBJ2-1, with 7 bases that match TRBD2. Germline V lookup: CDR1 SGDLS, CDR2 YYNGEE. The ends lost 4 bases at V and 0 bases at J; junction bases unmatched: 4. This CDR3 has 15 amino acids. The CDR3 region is CASSRAGASYNEQFF. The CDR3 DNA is TGTGCCAGCAGCCGCGCGGGAGCCTCCTACAATGAGCAGTTCTTC.

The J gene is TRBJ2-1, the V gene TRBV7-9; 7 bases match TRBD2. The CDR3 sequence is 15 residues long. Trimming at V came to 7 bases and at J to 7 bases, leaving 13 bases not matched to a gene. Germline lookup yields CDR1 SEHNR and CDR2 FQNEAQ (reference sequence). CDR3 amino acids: CASNPPSGLLNEQFF. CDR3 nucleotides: TGTGCCAGCAACCCCCCTAGCGGCCTATTGAATGAGCAGTTCTTC.

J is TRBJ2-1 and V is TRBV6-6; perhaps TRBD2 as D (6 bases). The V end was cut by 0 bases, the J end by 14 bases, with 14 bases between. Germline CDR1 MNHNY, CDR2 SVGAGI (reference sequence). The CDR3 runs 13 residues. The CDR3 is CASSYSRDEREFF. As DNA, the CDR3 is TGTGCCAGCAGTTACTCCCGGGACGAGCGGGAGTTCTTC.

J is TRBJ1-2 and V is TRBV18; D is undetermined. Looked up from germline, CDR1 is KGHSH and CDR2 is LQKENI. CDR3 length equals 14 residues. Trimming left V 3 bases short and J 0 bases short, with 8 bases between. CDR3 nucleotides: TGTGCCAGCTCACCGGCCACGCCTAACTATGGCTACACCTTC. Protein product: CASSPATPNYGYTF.

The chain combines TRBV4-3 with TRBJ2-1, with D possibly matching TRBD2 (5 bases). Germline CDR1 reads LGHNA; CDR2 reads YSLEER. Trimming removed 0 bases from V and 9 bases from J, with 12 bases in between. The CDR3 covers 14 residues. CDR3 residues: CASSQDIGEGEQFF. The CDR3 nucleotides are TGCGCCAGCAGCCAAGATATCGGAGAGGGTGAGCAGTTCTTC.

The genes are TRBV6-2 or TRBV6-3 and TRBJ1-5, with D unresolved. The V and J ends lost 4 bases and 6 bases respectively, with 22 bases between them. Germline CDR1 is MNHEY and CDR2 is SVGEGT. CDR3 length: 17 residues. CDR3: CASSSREDRPRGQPQHF. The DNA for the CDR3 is TGTGCCAGCAGTTCACGTGAGGATCGTCCCCGGGGTCAGCCCCAGCATTTT.

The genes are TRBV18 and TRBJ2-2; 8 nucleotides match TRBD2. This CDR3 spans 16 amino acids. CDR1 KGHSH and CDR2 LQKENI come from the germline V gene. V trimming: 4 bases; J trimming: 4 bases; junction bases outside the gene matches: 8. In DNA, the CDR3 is TGTGCCAGCTCACGCATAGCGGGAAGACTCACCGGGGAGCTGTTTTTT. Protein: CASSRIAGRLTGELFF.

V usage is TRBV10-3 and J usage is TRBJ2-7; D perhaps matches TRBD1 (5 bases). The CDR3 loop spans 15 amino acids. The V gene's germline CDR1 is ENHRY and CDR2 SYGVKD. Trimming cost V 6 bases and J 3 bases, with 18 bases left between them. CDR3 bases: TGTGCCATCAGGGACCCCGGAGACAGCGTCTACGAGCAGTACTTC. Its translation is CAIRDPGDSVYEQYF.

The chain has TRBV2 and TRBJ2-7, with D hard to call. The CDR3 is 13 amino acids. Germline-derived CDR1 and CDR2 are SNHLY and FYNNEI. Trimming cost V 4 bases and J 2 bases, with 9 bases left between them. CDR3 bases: TGTGCCAGCAGTGGGTACATTCCCTACGAGCAGTACTTC. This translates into CASSGYIPYEQYF.

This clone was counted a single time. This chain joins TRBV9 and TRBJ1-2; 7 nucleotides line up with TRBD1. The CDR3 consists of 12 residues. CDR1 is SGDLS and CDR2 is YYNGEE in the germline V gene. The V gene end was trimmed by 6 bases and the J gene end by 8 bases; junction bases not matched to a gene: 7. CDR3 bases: TGTGCCAGCACCCGGGACAGCGGCGGCTACACCTTC. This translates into CASTRDSGGYTF.